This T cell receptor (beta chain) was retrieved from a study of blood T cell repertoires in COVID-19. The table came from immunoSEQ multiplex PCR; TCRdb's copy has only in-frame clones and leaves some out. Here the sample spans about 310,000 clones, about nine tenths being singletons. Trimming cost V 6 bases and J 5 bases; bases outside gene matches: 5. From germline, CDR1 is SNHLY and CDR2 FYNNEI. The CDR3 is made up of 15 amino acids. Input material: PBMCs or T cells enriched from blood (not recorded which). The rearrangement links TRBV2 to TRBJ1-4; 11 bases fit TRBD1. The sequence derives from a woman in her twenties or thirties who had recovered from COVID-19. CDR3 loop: CASRGTGGMNEKLFF. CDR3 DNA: TGTGCCAGCAGGGGGACAGGGGGTATGAATGAAAAACTGTTTTTT.